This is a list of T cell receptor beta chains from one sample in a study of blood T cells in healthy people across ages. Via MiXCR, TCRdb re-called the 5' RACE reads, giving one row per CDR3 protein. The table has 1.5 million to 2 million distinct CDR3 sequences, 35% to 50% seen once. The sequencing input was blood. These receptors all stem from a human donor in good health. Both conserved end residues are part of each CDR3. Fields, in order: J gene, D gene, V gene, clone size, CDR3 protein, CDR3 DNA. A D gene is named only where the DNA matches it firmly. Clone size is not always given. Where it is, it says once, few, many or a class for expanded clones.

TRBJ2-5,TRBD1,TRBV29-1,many,CSARTGTGVGGQYF,TGCAGCGCTCGAACCGGGACAGGGGTTGGAGGGCAGTACTTC
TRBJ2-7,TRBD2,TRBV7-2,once,CASSIDGGDYEQYF,TGTGCCAGCAGCATAGACGGGGGGGACTACGAGCAGTACTTC
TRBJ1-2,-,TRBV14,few,CASSQDPRDRGYTF,TGTGCCAGCAGCCAAGATCCCAGGGATCGTGGCTACACCTTC
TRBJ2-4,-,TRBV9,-,CVSSVGPSNIQYF,TGTGTCAGCAGCGTAGGCCCTTCAAACATTCAGTACTTC
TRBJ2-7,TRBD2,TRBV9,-,CASSATSGGPSYEQYF,TGTGCCAGCAGCGCGACTAGCGGGGGGCCCTCCTACGAGCAGTACTTC
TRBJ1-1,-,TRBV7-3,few,CAGSLSLNTEAFF,TGTGCCGGCAGCTTATCTCTGAACACTGAAGCTTTCTTT
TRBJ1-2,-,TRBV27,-,CASPTPGYGYTF,TGTGCCAGCCCTACACCAGGGTATGGCTACACCTTC
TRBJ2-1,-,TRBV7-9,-,CASSSAGGAGFEQFF,TGTGCCAGCAGCTCCGCAGGGGGGGCGGGGTTTGAGCAGTTCTTC
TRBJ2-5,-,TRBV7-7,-,CASGPVFEVGETQYF,TGTGCCAGCGGTCCGGTTTTCGAGGTGGGGGAGACCCAGTACTTC
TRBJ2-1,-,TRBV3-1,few,CASSQRWGSNEQFF,TGTGCCAGCAGCCAAAGGTGGGGGTCCAATGAGCAGTTCTTC
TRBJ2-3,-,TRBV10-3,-,CAISPGTDTQYF,TGTGCCATCAGCCCCGGGACAGATACGCAGTATTTT
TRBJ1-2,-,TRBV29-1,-,CSDGLGQGSLESGYTF,TGCAGCGATGGCCTGGGGCAGGGAAGTTTGGAGTCTGGCTACACCTTC
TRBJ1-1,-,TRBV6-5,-,CASSYSIAGNTEAFF,TGTGCCAGCAGTTACTCAATAGCGGGGAACACTGAAGCTTTCTTT
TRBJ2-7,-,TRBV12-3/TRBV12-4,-,CASSFQAGTTPDEQYF,TGTGCCAGCAGTTTCCAGGCCGGGACCACTCCCGACGAGCAGTACTTC
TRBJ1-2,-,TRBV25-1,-,CASSEGASIGYTF,TGTGCCAGCAGCGAAGGGGCGAGCATTGGCTACACCTTC
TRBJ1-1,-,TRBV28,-,CASEGPRIRAFF,TGTGCCAGTGAGGGACCGCGGATCCGAGCTTTCTTT
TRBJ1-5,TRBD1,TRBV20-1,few,CSARDLGTGYNQPQHF,TGCAGTGCTAGAGATCTAGGGACAGGGTATAATCAGCCCCAGCATTTT
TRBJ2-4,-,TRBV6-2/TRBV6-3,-,CASSRRGPRNIQYF,TGTGCCAGCAGCCGGAGGGGGCCCAGAAACATTCAGTACTTC
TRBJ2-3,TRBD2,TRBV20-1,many,CSARAERGSTDTQYF,TGCAGTGCTAGAGCCGAGCGGGGGAGCACAGATACGCAGTATTTT
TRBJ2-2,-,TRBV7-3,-,CASSPEPRAERTGELFF,TGTGCCAGCAGTCCTGAACCTCGGGCAGAGCGCACCGGGGAGCTGTTTTTT
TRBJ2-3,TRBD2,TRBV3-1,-,CASSRSIAGFTDTQYF,TGTGCCAGCAGTCGATCTATAGCGGGGTTCACAGATACGCAGTATTTT
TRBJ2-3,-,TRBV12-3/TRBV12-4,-,CASSFYPATSTDTQYF,TGTGCCAGCAGTTTTTACCCAGCAACTAGCACAGATACGCAGTATTTT
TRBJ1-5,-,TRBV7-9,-,CSSSLGGIQPQHF,TGTTCCAGCAGCTTAGGTGGAATTCAGCCCCAGCATTTT
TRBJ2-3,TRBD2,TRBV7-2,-,CASSDRLAGGLTDTQYF,TGTGCCAGCAGCGACCGACTAGCGGGGGGCCTCACAGATACGCAGTATTTT
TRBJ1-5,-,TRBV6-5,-,CASQIRGYSNQPQHF,TGTGCCAGCCAAATCCGGGGTTATAGCAATCAGCCCCAGCATTTT
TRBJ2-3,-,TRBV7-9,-,CASHTGSLTQYF,TGTGCCAGCCACACCGGATCCCTAACGCAGTATTTT
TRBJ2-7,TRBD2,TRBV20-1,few,CSAFPCPAGHNEQYF,TGCAGTGCCTTCCCCTGTCCAGCGGGGCACAATGAGCAGTACTTC
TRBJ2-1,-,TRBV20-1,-,CSARSSGYYNEQFF,TGCAGTGCTAGGTCCAGCGGCTACTACAATGAGCAGTTCTTC
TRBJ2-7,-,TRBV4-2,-,CASSPTKYEQYF,TGTGCCAGCAGCCCCACAAAGTACGAGCAGTACTTC
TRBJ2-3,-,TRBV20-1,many,CSASPPGTDTQYF,TGCAGTGCTAGTCCACCGGGGACAGATACGCAGTATTTT
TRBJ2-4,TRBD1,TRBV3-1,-,CASSQERDRVFGDIQYF,TGTGCCAGCAGCCAAGAACGGGACAGGGTCTTTGGGGACATTCAGTACTTC
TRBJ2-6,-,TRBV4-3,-,CASSQIDGAVSGANVLTF,TGCGCCAGCAGCCAAATAGATGGGGCAGTCTCTGGGGCCAACGTCCTGACTTTC
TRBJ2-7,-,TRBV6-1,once,CASSERSGTYEQYF,TGTGCCAGCAGTGAAAGGTCAGGGACCTACGAGCAGTACTTC
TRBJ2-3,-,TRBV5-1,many,CASSLGLAADTQYF,TGTGCCAGCAGCTTAGGTCTAGCCGCAGATACGCAGTATTTT
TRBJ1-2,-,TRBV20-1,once,CSARDGRGGYGYTF,TGCAGTGCTAGAGACGGCCGAGGGGGCTATGGCTACACCTTC
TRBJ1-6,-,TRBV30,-,CAWSVLRGSNSPLHF,TGTGCCTGGAGTGTACTGCGGGGGAGTAATTCACCCCTCCACTTT
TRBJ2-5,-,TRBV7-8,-,CASSLRQVGSYNEQYF,TGTGCCAGCAGCTTAAGACAGGTTGGCTCCTACAATGAGCAGTACTTC
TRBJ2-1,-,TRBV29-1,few,CSVQGCDEQFF,TGCAGCGTTCAAGGGTGCGATGAGCAGTTCTTC
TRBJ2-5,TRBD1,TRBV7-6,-,CASSSADRGLQETQYF,TGTGCCAGCAGCTCCGCGGACAGGGGACTACAAGAGACCCAGTACTTC
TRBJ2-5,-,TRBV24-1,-,CATSLGGIEETQYF,TGTGCCACCTCTCTCGGGGGTATTGAAGAGACCCAGTACTTC
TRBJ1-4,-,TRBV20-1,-,CSARPRVTNGKLFF,TGCAGTGCTAGACCCCGGGTAACTAATGGAAAACTGTTTTTT
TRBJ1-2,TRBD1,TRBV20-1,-,CSSLGTERYYGYTF,TGCAGTTCCTTGGGGACAGAGCGATACTATGGCTACACCTTC
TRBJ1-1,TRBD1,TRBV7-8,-,CASSPTGYEAFF,TGTGCCAGCAGCCCGACAGGGTATGAAGCTTTCTTT
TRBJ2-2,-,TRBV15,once,CATSRVMTGAGELFF,TGTGCCACCAGCAGAGTGATGACGGGCGCCGGGGAGCTGTTTTTT
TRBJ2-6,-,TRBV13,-,CASSLIRAGANVLTF,TGTGCCAGCAGCTTAATCCGGGCTGGGGCCAACGTCCTGACTTTC
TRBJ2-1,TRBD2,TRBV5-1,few,CASSAVGAGGYNEQFF,TGCGCCAGCAGCGCCGTTGGAGCGGGGGGTTACAATGAGCAGTTCTTC
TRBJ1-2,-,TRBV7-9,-,CASIGRAYGYTF,TGTGCCAGCATCGGTAGGGCGTACGGCTACACCTTC
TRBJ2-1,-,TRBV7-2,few,CASRTGPYNEQFF,TGTGCCAGCAGAACGGGACCATACAATGAGCAGTTCTTC
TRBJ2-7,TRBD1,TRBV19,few,CASSMLGQRSSYEQYF,TGTGCCAGTAGTATGTTGGGACAGAGAAGCTCCTACGAGCAGTACTTC
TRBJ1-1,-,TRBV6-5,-,CASSPYGNTEAFF,TGTGCCAGCAGTCCCTATGGGAACACTGAAGCTTTCTTT